This record covers a single TCR beta chain. Primed by a sample-barcoded 5' primer and a J-beta primer mix, a second PCR proceeded for 7 to 11 cycles. One entry per CDR3 protein, called by TCRdb with MiXCR from the 5' RACE reads. Here the sample spans about 1.5 million distinct CDR3 sequences, roughly 43% being singletons. The germline V and J ends were trimmed by 2 bases and 7 bases, with 12 bases remaining between them. CDR1 SNHLY and CDR2 FYNNEI come from the germline V gene. The CDR3 is 14 residues long. These data belong to a study of blood T cells in healthy people across ages. This TCR was sampled from a woman aged 18-29 years in good health. V gene TRBV2 combines with J gene TRBJ1-5; tentatively, D is TRBD1 (6 bases). The specimen sequenced was blood. CDR3 in DNA: TGTGCCAGCAGTGAAATTGACAGGTTCCAGCCCCAGCATTTT. The encoded protein is CASSEIDRFQPQHF. The full variable domain, in which reference TRBV2 and TRBJ1-5 provide the parts outside the CDR3, is EPEVTQTPSHQVTQMGQEVILRCVPISNHLYFYWYRQILGQKVEFLVSFYNNEISEKSEIFDDQFSVERPDGSNFTLKIRSTKLEDSAMYFCASSEIDRFQPQHFGDGTRLSIL.